This entry describes one T cell receptor beta chain. The sample is drawn from a study of control samples from healthy donors and cancer patients. Germline V gene data show CDR1 as SGHRS and CDR2 as YFSETQ. V was clipped by 4 bases and J by 4 bases, with 14 bases between them. The CDR3 spans 14 residues. This table comes from immunoSEQ multiplex PCR, and its TCRdb copy is limited to in-frame clones, with some not included. The sample has fewer than 300,000 clones; more than 65% are singletons. This rearrangement joins TRBV5-1 to TRBJ1-1, with D possibly TRBD1 on 6 matching bases. Sequencing input: PBMCs. This sequence was found in an older woman with lung cancer. The CDR3 sequence is CASSTREGGTEAFF. The CDR3 DNA follows: TGCGCCAGCAGCACCAGGGAGGGGGGCACTGAAGCTTTCTTT.